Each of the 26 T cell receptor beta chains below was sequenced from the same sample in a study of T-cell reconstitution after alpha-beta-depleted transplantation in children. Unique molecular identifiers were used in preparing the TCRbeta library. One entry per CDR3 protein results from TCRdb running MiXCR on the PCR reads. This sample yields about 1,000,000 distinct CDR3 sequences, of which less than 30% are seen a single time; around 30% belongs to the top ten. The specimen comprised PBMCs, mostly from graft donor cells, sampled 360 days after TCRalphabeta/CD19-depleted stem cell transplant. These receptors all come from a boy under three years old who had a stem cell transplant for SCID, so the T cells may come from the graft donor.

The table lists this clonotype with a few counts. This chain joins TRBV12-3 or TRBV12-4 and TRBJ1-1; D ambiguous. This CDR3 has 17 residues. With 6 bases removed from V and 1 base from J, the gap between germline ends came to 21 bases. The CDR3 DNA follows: TGTGCCAGCAGCGAACCGCTGGGGATCGTAAGGAACACTGAAGCTTTCTTT. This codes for CASSEPLGIVRNTEAFF.

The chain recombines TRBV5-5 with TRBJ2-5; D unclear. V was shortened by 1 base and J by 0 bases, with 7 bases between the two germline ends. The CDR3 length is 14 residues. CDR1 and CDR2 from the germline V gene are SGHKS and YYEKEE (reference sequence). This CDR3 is CASSLWQYQETQYF. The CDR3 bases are TGTGCCAGCAGCTTGTGGCAGTACCAAGAGACCCAGTACTTC. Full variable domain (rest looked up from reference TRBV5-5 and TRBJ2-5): DAGVTQSPTHLIKTRGQQVTLRCSPISGHKSVSWYQQVLGQGPQFIFQYYEKEERGRGNFPDRFSARQFPNYSSELNVNALLLGDSALYLCASSLWQYQETQYFGPGTRLLVL.

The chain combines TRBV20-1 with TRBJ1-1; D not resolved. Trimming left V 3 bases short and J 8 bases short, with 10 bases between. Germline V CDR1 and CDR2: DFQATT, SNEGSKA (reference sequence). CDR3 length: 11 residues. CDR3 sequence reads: CSASRRREAFF. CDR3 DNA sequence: TGCAGTGCTAGTAGGCGGAGAGAAGCTTTCTTT.

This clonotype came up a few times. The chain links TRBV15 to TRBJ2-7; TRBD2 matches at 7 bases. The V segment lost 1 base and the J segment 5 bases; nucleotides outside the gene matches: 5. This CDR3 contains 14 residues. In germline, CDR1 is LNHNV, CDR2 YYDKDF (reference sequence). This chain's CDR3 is CATSRGAGFNEQYF. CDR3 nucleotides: TGTGCCACCAGCAGAGGAGCGGGGTTCAACGAGCAGTACTTC.

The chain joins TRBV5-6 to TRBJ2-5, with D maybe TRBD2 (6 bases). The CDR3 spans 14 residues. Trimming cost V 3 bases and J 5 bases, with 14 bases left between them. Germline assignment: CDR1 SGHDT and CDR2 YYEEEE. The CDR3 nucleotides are TGTGCCAGCAGCTCCCGGGAGTTCGTTGAGACCCAGTACTTC. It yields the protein CASSSREFVETQYF.

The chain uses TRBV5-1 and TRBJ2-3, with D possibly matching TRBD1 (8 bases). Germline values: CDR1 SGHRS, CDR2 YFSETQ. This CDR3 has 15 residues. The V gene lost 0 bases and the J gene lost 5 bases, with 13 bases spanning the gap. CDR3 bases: TGCGCCAGCAGCTTGGCGGACAGGGAGGGAGATACGCAGTATTTT. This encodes CASSLADREGDTQYF.

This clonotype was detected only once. The DNA of the CDR3 is TGTGCCAGCAGGTCAGGGTCCTACAATGAGCAGTTCTTC. Translating it yields CASRSGSYNEQFF. The chain combines TRBV13 with TRBJ2-1; D is possibly TRBD1 (5 bases). Trimming shortened V by 6 bases and J by 1 base, and 7 bases separated the two germline ends. This CDR3 is 13 amino acids long. From germline, CDR1 is PRHDT and CDR2 FYEKMQ (reference sequence).

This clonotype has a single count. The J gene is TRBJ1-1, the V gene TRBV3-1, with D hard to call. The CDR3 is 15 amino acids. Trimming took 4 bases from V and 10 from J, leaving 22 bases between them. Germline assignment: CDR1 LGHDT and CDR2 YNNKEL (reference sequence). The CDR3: CASSRTGPVGIGAFF. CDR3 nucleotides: TGTGCCAGCAGCCGCACGGGCCCCGTCGGAATCGGAGCTTTCTTT.

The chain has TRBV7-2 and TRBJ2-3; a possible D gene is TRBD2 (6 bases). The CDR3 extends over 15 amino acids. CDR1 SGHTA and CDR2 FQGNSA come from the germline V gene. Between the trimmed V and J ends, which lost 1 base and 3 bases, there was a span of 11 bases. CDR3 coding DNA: TGTGCCAGCAGCTTAGTCGCGGGGATGACAGATACGCAGTATTTT. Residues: CASSLVAGMTDTQYF.

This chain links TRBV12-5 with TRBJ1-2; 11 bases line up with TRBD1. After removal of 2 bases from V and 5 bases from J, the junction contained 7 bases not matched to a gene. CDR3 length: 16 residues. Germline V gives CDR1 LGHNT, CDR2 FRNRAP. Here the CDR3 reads CASGLPRTGGGYGYTF. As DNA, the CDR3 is TGTGCTAGTGGTTTGCCCCGGACAGGGGGCGGTTATGGCTACACCTTC.

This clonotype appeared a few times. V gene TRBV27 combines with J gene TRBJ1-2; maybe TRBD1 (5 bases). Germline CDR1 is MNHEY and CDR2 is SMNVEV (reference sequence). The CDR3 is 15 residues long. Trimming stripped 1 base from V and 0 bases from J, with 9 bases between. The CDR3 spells CASSLFQGPNYGYTF. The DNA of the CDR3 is TGTGCCAGCAGTTTATTCCAGGGCCCTAACTATGGCTACACCTTC.

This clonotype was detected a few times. The CDR3 DNA is TGTGCCAGCAGTTTGGGTGGCAAGGCAGTAGAGACCCAGTACTTC. Translating gives CASSLGGKAVETQYF. The chain links TRBV28 to TRBJ2-5; no clear D gene. CDR3 length equals 15 residues. Trimming removed 3 bases from V and 4 bases from J, with 15 bases in between. Germline V lookup: CDR1 MDHEN, CDR2 SYDVKM. Combining the CDR3 with reference TRBV28 and TRBJ2-5 gives the whole variable domain DVKVTQSSRYLVKRTGEKVFLECVQDMDHENMFWYRQDPGLGLRLIYFSYDVKMKEKGDIPEGYSVSREKKERFSLILESASTNQTSMYLCASSLGGKAVETQYFGPGTRLLVL.

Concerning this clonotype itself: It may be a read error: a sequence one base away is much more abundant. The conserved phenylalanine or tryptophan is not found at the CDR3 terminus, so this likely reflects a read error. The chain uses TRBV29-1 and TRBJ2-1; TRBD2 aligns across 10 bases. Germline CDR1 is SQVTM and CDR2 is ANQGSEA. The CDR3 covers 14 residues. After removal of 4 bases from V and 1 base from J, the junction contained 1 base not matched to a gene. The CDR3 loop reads CSVGGLASYNEQFS. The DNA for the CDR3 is TGCAGCGTTGGGGGACTAGCGTCCTACAATGAGCAGTTCTCC.

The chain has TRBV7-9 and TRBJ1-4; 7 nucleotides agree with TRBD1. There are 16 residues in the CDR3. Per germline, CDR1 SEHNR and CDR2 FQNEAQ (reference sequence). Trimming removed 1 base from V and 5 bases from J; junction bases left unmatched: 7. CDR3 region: CASSLGGGGMNEKLFF. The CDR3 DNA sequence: TGTGCCAGCAGCTTAGGGGGAGGGGGCATGAATGAAAAACTGTTTTTT.

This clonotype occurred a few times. The DNA of the CDR3 is TGCGCCAGCAGCTTGGCCCCGGGGCTAGCGGGGTCCAATGAGCAGTTCTTC. As protein: CASSLAPGLAGSNEQFF. V gene TRBV5-1 combines with J gene TRBJ2-1, with 9 bases identical to TRBD2. Germline values: CDR1 SGHRS, CDR2 YFSETQ. The V segment lost 0 bases and the J segment 6 bases; nucleotides outside the gene matches: 10. The CDR3 runs to 17 residues.

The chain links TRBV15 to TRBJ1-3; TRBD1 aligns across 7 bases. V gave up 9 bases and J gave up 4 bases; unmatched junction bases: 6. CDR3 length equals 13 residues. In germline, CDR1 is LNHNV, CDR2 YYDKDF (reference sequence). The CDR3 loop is CATTTGYGNTIYF. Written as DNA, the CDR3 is TGTGCCACGACGACAGGGTACGGAAACACCATATATTTT.

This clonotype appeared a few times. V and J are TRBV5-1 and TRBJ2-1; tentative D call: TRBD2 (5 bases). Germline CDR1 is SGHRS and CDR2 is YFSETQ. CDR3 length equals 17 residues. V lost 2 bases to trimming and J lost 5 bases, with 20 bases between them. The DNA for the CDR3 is TGCGCCAGCAGCTTATCTGGAGGACTCAGCAAAAACAATGAGCAGTTCTTC. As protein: CASSLSGGLSKNNEQFF.

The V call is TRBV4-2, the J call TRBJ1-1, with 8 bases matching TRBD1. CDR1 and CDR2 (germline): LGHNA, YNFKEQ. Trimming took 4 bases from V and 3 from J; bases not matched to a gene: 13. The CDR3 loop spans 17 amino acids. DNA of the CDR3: TGTGCCAGCAGCCGGGCCCTCGTCCAGGGGGCGGACACTGAAGCTTTCTTT. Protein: CASSRALVQGADTEAFF.

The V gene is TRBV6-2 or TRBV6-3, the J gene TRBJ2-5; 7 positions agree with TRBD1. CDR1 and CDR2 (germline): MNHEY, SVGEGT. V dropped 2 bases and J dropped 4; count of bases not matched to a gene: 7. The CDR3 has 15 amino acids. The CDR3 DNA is TGTGCCAGCAGTTACATCAATACAGGGGTAGAGACCCAGTACTTC. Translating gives CASSYINTGVETQYF.

The DNA of the CDR3 is TGTGCCAGCACCACCATCCTAGGGGGCTGGGAGACCCAGTACTTC. It yields the protein CASTTILGGWETQYF. The chain couples TRBV6-1 to TRBJ2-5; 7 positions agree with TRBD1. The CDR3 loop spans 15 amino acids. V lost 7 bases, J lost 5 bases, and 13 bases stayed unmatched. Germline CDR1 MNHNS, CDR2 SASEGT.

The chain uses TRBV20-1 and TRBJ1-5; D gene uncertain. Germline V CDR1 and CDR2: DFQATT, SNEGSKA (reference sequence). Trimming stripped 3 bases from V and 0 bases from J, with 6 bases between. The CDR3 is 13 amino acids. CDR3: CSARIRSNQPQHF. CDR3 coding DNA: TGCAGTGCTAGGATACGTAGCAATCAGCCCCAGCATTTT.

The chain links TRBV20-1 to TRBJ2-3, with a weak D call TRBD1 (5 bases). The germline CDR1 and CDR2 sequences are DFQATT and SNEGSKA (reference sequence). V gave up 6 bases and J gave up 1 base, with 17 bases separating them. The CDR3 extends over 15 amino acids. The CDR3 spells CSAPWGPPGTDTQYF. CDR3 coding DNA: TGCAGTGCCCCCTGGGGCCCCCCAGGCACAGATACGCAGTATTTT.

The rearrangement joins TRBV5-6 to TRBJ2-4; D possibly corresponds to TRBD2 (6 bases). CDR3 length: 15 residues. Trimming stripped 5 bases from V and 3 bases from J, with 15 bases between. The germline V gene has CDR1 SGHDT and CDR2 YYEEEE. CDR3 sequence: CASRGAGEDKNIQYF. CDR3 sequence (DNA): TGTGCCAGCAGGGGAGCCGGGGAGGACAAAAACATTCAGTACTTC.

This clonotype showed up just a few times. In DNA form, the CDR3 reads TGCAGTGCTACACAGACAGGGTCGGCTGGCTACACCTTC. It translates to CSATQTGSAGYTF. The rearrangement links TRBV20-1 to TRBJ1-2, with 7 bases matching TRBD1. Germline-derived CDR1 and CDR2 are DFQATT and SNEGSKA (reference sequence). The J segment lost 7 bases and the V segment lost 4 bases, leaving 9 bases of the junction unmatched. The CDR3 loop spans 13 amino acids.

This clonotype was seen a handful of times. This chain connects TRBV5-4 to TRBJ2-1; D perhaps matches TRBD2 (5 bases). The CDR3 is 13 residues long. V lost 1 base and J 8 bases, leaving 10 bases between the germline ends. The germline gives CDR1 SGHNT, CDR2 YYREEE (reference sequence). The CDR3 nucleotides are TGTGCCAGCAGCTTGTACGGGGATCATGAGCAGTTCTTC. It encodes CASSLYGDHEQFF.

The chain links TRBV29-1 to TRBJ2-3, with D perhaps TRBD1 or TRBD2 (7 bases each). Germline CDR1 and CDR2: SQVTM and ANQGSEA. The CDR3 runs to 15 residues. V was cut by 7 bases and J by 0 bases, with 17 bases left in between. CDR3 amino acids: CSAAPGGGSTDTQYF. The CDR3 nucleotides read TGCAGCGCTGCTCCAGGGGGGGGGAGCACAGATACGCAGTATTTT.